The 2 T cell receptor beta chains below all came from one sample that was sequenced in a study of T cell repertoires in cytomegalovirus infection. MiXCR was run by TCRdb on the reads, yielding one entry per CDR3 protein. The repertoire has more than 200,000 distinct CDR3 sequences, around 9% of them found once; the top ten carry more than 12%. The sequenced sample was PBMCs. Receptors were obtained from a human donor in good health (CMV status not recorded). Some clones in this sample may be carry-over from other donors' samples.

This clonotype was counted at least ten times. The gene calls are TRBV7-8 and TRBJ2-7; D is unclear. This CDR3 comprises 14 residues. Germline V gives CDR1 SGHVS, CDR2 FQNEAQ. V lost 5 bases to trimming and J lost 0 bases, with 11 bases between them. CDR3 bases: TGTGCCAGCAGCCAAAAGTGGGACTCCTACGAGCAGTACTTC. Encoded protein: CASSQKWDSYEQYF.

The J gene is TRBJ2-5, the V gene TRBV20-1, with TRBD2 matching over 10 bases. CDR1 and CDR2 from the germline V gene are DFQATT and SNEGSKA (reference sequence). J lost 2 bases, V lost 3 bases, and 6 bases had no gene match. The CDR3 spans 15 residues. The CDR3 DNA reads as TGCAGTGCTAGGGCGGCTAGCGGGGGTCAAGAGACCCAGTACTTC. Encoded protein: CSARAASGGQETQYF.